The TCR beta chain described here comes from a study of blood T cell repertoires in COVID-19. For the study at large: There were acute and convalescent COVID-19 samples, and they came from the United States, Italy and Spain. Sources were T cells, B-cell-depleted T cells, or PBMCs; the material itself was cDNA or gDNA.

This clone has just one count. The CDR3 runs 15 residues. The germline gives CDR1 LNHDA, CDR2 SQIVND (reference sequence). V was clipped by 1 base and J by 1 base, with 10 bases between them. As originally analysed: Amplification with reference gene primers provided the estimates of nucleated cell counts. This table comes from immunoSEQ multiplex PCR, and its TCRdb copy is limited to in-frame clones, with some not included. Clonal size and the V and J genes are those of that table, whereas D and trimming came from the DNA. The top ten hold approximately 3.2% of the sample, which has about half a million clones, 70% to 90% seen once.

The clonotype originates from a human donor in a cohort sampled during active COVID-19. Material: peripheral blood. The chain recombines TRBV19 with TRBJ1-2; D is unresolved. The CDR3 region is CASSIGPGVNYGYTF. In DNA, the CDR3 is TGTGCCAGTAGTATAGGGCCGGGAGTTAACTATGGCTACACCTTC.